The 2 T cell receptor beta chains listed next were all sequenced from one sample in a study of molecular identifiers for immune sequencing clone quantification. MiXCR, run by TCRdb on the PCR reads, gives a single entry per CDR3 protein. The sample has more than 450,000 distinct CDR3 sequences; about 21% are singletons. The sequenced material came from naive CD8+ T cells from blood, with Jurkat cell RNA spiked in. The sample's subset: FACS-sorted CD8+CD4-CCR7+CD45RA+ naive T cells. These TCRs come from a human donor in good health. Some libraries in this study had Jurkat cell RNA spiked in.

This clonotype was seen a handful of times. The chain combines TRBV20-1 with TRBJ2-6; weak D call: TRBD2 (6 bases). Germline V gives CDR1 DFQATT, CDR2 SNEGSKA (reference sequence). Trimming pared 2 bases from V and 2 bases from J, leaving 13 bases between. This CDR3 region has 16 residues. This CDR3 reads CSARNPLAPGANVLTF. CDR3 coding DNA: TGCAGTGCTAGAAACCCACTAGCTCCTGGGGCCAACGTCCTGACTTTC.

This clonotype has ten or more counts. The chain joins TRBV28 to TRBJ1-1; 8 bases match TRBD1. With 7 bases clipped from V and 4 bases from J, the junction kept 11 bases outside the gene matches. The germline CDR1 and CDR2 sequences are MDHEN and SYDVKM. This CDR3 contains 15 residues. CDR3 sequence: CASNLPRGPGTEAFF. Here the CDR3 DNA reads TGTGCCAGCAATCTCCCCAGGGGGCCGGGCACTGAAGCTTTCTTT.